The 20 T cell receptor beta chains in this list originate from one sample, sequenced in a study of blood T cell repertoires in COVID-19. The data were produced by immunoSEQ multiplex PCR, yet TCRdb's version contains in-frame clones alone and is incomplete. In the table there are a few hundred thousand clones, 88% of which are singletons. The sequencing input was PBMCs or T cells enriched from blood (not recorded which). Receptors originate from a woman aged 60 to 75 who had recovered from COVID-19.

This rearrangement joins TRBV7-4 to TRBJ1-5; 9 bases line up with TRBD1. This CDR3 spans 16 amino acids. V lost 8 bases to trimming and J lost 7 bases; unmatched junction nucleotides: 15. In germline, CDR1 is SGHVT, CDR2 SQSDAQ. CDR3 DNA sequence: TGTGCCAGCGTTGGGGAGAGGGGACAGGGTGCGCAGCCCCAGCATTTT. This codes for CASVGERGQGAQPQHF.

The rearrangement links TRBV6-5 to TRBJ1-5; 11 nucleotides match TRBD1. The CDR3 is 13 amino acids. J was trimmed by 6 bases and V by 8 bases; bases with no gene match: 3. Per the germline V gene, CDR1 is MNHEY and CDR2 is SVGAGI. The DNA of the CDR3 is TGTGCCAGCCGGGGACAGGGGGTTCAGCCCCAGCATTTT. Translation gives CASRGQGVQPQHF.

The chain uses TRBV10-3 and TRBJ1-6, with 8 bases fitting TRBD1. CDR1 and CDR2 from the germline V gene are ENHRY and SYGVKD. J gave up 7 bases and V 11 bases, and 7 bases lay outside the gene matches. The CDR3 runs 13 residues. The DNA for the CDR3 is TGTGCCGTACGACAGGGGTTAAATTCACCCCTCCACTTT. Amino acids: CAVRQGLNSPLHF.

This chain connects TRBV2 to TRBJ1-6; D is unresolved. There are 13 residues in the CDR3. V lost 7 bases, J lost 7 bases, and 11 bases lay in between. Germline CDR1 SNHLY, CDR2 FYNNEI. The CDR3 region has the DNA TGTGCCAGCACGGGGATACCAAATTCACCCCTCCACTTT. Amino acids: CASTGIPNSPLHF.

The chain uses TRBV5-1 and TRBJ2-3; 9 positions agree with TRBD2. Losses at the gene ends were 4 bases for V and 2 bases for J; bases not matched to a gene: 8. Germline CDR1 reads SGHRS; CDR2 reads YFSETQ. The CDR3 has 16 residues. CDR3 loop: CASSQPGLAYTDTQYF. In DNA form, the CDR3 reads TGCGCCAGCAGCCAACCGGGACTAGCCTACACAGATACGCAGTATTTT.

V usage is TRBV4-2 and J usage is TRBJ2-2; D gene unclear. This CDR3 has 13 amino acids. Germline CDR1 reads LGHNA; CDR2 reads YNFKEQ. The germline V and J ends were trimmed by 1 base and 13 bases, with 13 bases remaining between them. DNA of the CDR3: TGTGCCAGCAGCCAAGGGAAATACGGCGGGCTGTTTTTT. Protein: CASSQGKYGGLFF.

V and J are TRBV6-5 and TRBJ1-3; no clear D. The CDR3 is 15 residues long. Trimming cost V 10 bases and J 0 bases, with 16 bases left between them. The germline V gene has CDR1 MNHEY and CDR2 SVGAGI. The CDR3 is CATAGPGFSGNTIYF. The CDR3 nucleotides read TGTGCCACGGCTGGACCGGGGTTCTCTGGAAACACCATATATTTT.

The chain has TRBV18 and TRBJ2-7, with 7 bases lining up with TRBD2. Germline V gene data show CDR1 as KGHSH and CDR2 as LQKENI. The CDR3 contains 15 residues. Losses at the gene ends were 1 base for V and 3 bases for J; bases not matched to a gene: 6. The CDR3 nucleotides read TGTGCCAGCTCACCACAGGGAGGGCCATTCTACGAGCAGTACGTC. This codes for CASSPQGGPFYEQYV.

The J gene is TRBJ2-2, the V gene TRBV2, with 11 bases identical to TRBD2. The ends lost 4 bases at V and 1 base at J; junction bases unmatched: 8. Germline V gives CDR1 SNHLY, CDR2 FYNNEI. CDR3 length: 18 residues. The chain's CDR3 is CASSGYLGLAENTGELFF. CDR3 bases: TGTGCCAGCAGTGGTTACCTGGGACTAGCGGAGAACACCGGGGAGCTGTTTTTT.

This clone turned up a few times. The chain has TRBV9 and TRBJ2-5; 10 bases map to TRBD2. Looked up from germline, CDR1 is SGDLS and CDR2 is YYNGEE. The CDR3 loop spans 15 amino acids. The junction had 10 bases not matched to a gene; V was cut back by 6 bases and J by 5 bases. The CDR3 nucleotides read TGTGCCAGCACCTTCAGCGGGGGGGCCAAGGAGACCCAGTACTTC. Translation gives CASTFSGGAKETQYF. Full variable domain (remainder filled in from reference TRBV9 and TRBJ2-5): DSGVTQTPKHLITATGQRVTLRCSPRSGDLSVYWYQQSLDQGLQFLIQYYNGEERAKGNILERFSAQQFPDLHSELNLSSLELGDSALYFCASTFSGGAKETQYFGPGTRLLVL.

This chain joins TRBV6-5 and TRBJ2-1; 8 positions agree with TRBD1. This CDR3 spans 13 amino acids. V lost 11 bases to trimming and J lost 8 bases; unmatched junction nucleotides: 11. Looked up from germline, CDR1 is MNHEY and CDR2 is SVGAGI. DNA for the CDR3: TGTGCCGGAGAACAGGGGGTTTTGGATGAGCAGTTCTTC. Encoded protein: CAGEQGVLDEQFF.

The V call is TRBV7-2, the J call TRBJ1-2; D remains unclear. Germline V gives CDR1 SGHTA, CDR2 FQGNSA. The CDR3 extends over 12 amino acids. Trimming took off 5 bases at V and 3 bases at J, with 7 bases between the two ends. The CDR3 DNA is TGTGCCAGCAGCCCCTACGACTATGGCTACACCTTC. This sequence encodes CASSPYDYGYTF.

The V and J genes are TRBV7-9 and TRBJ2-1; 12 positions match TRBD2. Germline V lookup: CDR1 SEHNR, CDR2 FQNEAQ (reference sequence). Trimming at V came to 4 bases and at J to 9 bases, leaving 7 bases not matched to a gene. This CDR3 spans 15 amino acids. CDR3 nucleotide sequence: TGTGCCAGCAGCTCTCTAGCGGGGGGGCTTGGTGAGCAGTTCTTC. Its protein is CASSSLAGGLGEQFF.

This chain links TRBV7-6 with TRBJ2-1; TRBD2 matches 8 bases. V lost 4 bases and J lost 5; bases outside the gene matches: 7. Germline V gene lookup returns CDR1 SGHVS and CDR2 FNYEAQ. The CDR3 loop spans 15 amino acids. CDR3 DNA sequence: TGTGCCAGCAGCTCGTCCGGACTAGCAAACAATGAGCAGTTCTTC. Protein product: CASSSSGLANNEQFF.

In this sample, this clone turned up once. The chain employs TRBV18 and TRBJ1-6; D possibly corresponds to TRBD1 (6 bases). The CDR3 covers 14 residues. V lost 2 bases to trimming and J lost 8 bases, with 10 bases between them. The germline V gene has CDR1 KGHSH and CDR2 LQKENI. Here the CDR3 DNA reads TGTGCCAGCTCACCAGACCCAGGGGATTCACCCCTCCACTTT. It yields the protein CASSPDPGDSPLHF.

DNA for the CDR3: TGTGCCAGCAGCTTCGTAGAGGACAGGATAGCTTTCTTT. It yields the protein CASSFVEDRIAFF. The chain combines TRBV5-6 with TRBJ1-1; 7 nucleotides align to TRBD1. CDR1 and CDR2 (germline): SGHDT, YYEEEE. J gave up 10 bases and V 2 bases, and 8 bases lay outside the gene matches. The CDR3 sequence is 13 residues long.

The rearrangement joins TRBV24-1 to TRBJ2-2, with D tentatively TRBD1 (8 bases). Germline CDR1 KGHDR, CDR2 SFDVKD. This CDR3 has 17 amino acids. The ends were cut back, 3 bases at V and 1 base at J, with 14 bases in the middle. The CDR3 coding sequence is TGTGCCACCAGTGATCCCGGGGGGACAGGGAACACCGGGGAGCTGTTTTTT. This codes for CATSDPGGTGNTGELFF.

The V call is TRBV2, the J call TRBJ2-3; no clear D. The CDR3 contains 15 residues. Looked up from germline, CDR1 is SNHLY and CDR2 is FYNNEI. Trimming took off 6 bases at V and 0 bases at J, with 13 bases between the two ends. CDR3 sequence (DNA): TGTGCCAGCAGGGAGAACGATTACAGCACAGATACGCAGTATTTT. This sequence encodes CASRENDYSTDTQYF.

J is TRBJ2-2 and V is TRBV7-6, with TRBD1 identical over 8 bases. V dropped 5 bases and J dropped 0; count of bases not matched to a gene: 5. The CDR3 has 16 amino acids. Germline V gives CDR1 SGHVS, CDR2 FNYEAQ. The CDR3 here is CASSPDRVTNTGELFF. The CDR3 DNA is TGTGCCAGCAGCCCGGACAGGGTAACGAACACCGGGGAGCTGTTTTTT.

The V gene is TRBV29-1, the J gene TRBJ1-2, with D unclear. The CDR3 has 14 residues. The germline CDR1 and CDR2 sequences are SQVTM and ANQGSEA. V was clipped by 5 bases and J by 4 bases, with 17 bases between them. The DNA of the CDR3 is TGCAGCGTTCAGGCCCTGACAAGCACCTATGGCTACACCTTC. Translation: CSVQALTSTYGYTF.